The rows below give T cell receptor beta chains drawn from one sample of a study of blood T cell repertoires in COVID-19. Assay used: immunoSEQ multiplex PCR; TCRdb lists only in-frame clones, some missing. The sample consists of 160,000 or so clones, 80% to 90% of them appearing once. The sequenced material came from peripheral blood. These TCRs come from a woman in her 70s with COVID-19, enrolled during active disease. The CDR3 runs from the conserved cysteine through the conserved F or W. D genes are given only for firm matches. Clone size appears in some rows only: once, few, many, or a class for an expanded clone.

d_gene: .
abundance: .
v_gene: TRBV5-1
j_gene: TRBJ2-5
CDR3nt: TGCGCCAGCAGCTTGAACCGGGGGCAAGAGACCCAGTACTTC
CDR3aa: CASSLNRGQETQYF

d_gene: .
abundance: .
v_gene: TRBV6-6
j_gene: TRBJ1-2
CDR3nt: TGTGCCAGCAGTTACTTTAGGCGGAACTATGGCTACACCTTC
CDR3aa: CASSYFRRNYGYTF

d_gene: .
abundance: .
v_gene: TRBV18
j_gene: TRBJ2-2
CDR3nt: TGTGCCAGCTCACCACGGGGAGACACCGGGGAGCTGTTTTTT
CDR3aa: CASSPRGDTGELFF

d_gene: TRBD1
abundance: .
v_gene: TRBV18
j_gene: TRBJ2-6
CDR3nt: TGTGCCAGCTCACCCACCCCGGGACAGGGGAGCTCTGGGGCCAACGTCCTGACTTTC
CDR3aa: CASSPTPGQGSSGANVLTF

d_gene: TRBD2
abundance: few
v_gene: TRBV6-5
j_gene: TRBJ2-7
CDR3nt: TGTGCCAGCACCGAAGGGCTAGCGGCAACCTACGAGCAGTACTTC
CDR3aa: CASTEGLAATYEQYF

d_gene: .
abundance: few
v_gene: TRBV29-1
j_gene: TRBJ1-2
CDR3nt: TGCAGCGTCCAGGGCCTTGACTATGGCTACACCTTC
CDR3aa: CSVQGLDYGYTF

d_gene: .
abundance: few
v_gene: TRBV28
j_gene: TRBJ2-5
CDR3nt: TGTGCCAGCAGGACAGCGCGGGATCTCCAAGAGACCCAGTACTTC
CDR3aa: CASRTARDLQETQYF

d_gene: TRBD2
abundance: .
v_gene: TRBV4-2
j_gene: TRBJ2-3
CDR3nt: TGTGCCAGCATCTCTAGCGGGGGGGCCTCAAATACGCAGTATTTT
CDR3aa: CASISSGGASNTQYF

d_gene: TRBD1
abundance: .
v_gene: TRBV28
j_gene: TRBJ1-4
CDR3nt: TGTGCCAGCAGCCTCGACAGGGACGGCGAAAAACTGTTTTTT
CDR3aa: CASSLDRDGEKLFF

d_gene: .
abundance: .
v_gene: TRBV7-9
j_gene: TRBJ1-1
CDR3nt: TGTGCCAGCAGCCTAGATTCCAGTGAAGCTTTCTTT
CDR3aa: CASSLDSSEAFF

d_gene: TRBD1
abundance: .
v_gene: TRBV2
j_gene: TRBJ2-2
CDR3nt: TGTGCCAGCGTACGGGGACAGGGGCCCGGGGAGCTGTTTTTT
CDR3aa: CASVRGQGPGELFF

d_gene: .
abundance: .
v_gene: TRBV7-2
j_gene: TRBJ2-1
CDR3nt: TGTGCCAGCAGCTTAGCGGCCGGCCCAGGCTACAATGAGCAGTTCTTC
CDR3aa: CASSLAAGPGYNEQFF

d_gene: .
abundance: .
v_gene: TRBV18
j_gene: TRBJ1-3
CDR3nt: TGTGCCAGCTCACCACCGGTTGGGGGCTCAAGTAGAAACACCATATATTTT
CDR3aa: CASSPPVGGSSRNTIYF

d_gene: .
abundance: .
v_gene: TRBV6-5
j_gene: TRBJ1-4
CDR3nt: TGTGCCAGCGCAGGGAGGGTGTATGAAAAACTGTTTTTT
CDR3aa: CASAGRVYEKLFF

d_gene: .
abundance: .
v_gene: TRBV18
j_gene: TRBJ1-5
CDR3nt: TGTGCCAGCTCACCGCCAGGGGTCGCGCCCCAGCATTTT
CDR3aa: CASSPPGVAPQHF

d_gene: TRBD1
abundance: .
v_gene: TRBV10-1
j_gene: TRBJ2-1
CDR3nt: TGCGCCAGCAGTCAGCCGGGACAGGGGGCGCAAAATGAGCAGTTCTTC
CDR3aa: CASSQPGQGAQNEQFF

d_gene: TRBD1
abundance: .
v_gene: TRBV5-5
j_gene: TRBJ2-7
CDR3nt: TGTGCCAGCAGCTTGGCCGCAGGGGGCTTGTCCTACGAGCAGTACTTC
CDR3aa: CASSLAAGGLSYEQYF

d_gene: .
abundance: .
v_gene: TRBV10-3
j_gene: TRBJ1-2
CDR3nt: TGTGCCATCATTGGGGGGACGAACTATGGCTACACCTTC
CDR3aa: CAIIGGTNYGYTF

d_gene: .
abundance: .
v_gene: TRBV6-6
j_gene: TRBJ2-5
CDR3nt: TGTGCCAGCAGACTAGGGGAGACCCAGTACTTC
CDR3aa: CASRLGETQYF

d_gene: TRBD2
abundance: .
v_gene: TRBV28
j_gene: TRBJ2-1
CDR3nt: TGTGCCAGCAGTGCACTGGGGCGGGGGATATCCTACAATGAGCAGTTCTTC
CDR3aa: CASSALGRGISYNEQFF

d_gene: TRBD1
abundance: .
v_gene: TRBV28
j_gene: TRBJ2-3
CDR3nt: TGTGCCAGCGGGTTTCGAACAGGGGTGGGTGTTACGCAGTATTTT
CDR3aa: CASGFRTGVGVTQYF

d_gene: .
abundance: .
v_gene: TRBV5-1
j_gene: TRBJ1-4
CDR3nt: TGCGCCAGCAGCCCGGGTTGGAGCCCTCTTAATGAAAAACTGTTTTTT
CDR3aa: CASSPGWSPLNEKLFF

d_gene: TRBD1
abundance: .
v_gene: TRBV5-1
j_gene: TRBJ1-2
CDR3nt: TGCGCCAGCAGCTTGGCTAGACAGGGGGCGAACTATGGCTACACCTTC
CDR3aa: CASSLARQGANYGYTF

d_gene: TRBD1
abundance: .
v_gene: TRBV5-1
j_gene: TRBJ1-2
CDR3nt: TGCGCCAGCAGCTGCCCTAATGTGGCAGGGGGCGTCTATGGCTACACCTTC
CDR3aa: CASSCPNVAGGVYGYTF

d_gene: .
abundance: once
v_gene: TRBV12-5
j_gene: TRBJ2-3
CDR3nt: TGTGCTAGTGGTTTGGTCGAAGGGGGGGGCACAGATACGCAGTATTTT
CDR3aa: CASGLVEGGGTDTQYF

d_gene: TRBD1
abundance: .
v_gene: TRBV12-5
j_gene: TRBJ1-2
CDR3nt: TGTGCTAGTGGTCCCGGACAGGGTCGGTATGGCTACACCTTC
CDR3aa: CASGPGQGRYGYTF

d_gene: .
abundance: few
v_gene: TRBV15
j_gene: TRBJ2-7
CDR3nt: TGTGCCACCAGCGGACGGTATTGGGGGGTCGACGAGCAGTACTTC
CDR3aa: CATSGRYWGVDEQYF

d_gene: .
abundance: .
v_gene: TRBV3-1/TRBV3-2
j_gene: TRBJ1-1
CDR3nt: TGTGCCAGCAGCCATCTAGTCGGAGCCATGGCTTTCTTT
CDR3aa: CASSHLVGAMAFF

d_gene: TRBD1
abundance: .
v_gene: TRBV6-5
j_gene: TRBJ1-2
CDR3nt: TGTGCCAGCAGCCCCGGACAGGGAAGGGAGGGCTACACCTTC
CDR3aa: CASSPGQGREGYTF

d_gene: .
abundance: .
v_gene: TRBV18
j_gene: TRBJ2-3
CDR3nt: TGTGCCAGCTCATCGGACTCGGCGGGCACAGATACGCAGTATTTT
CDR3aa: CASSSDSAGTDTQYF

d_gene: TRBD1
abundance: .
v_gene: TRBV5-1
j_gene: TRBJ2-2
CDR3nt: TGCGCCAGCAGCAAACGGACAGGGGGCTCGAACACCGGGGAGCTGTTTTTT
CDR3aa: CASSKRTGGSNTGELFF

d_gene: TRBD1
abundance: .
v_gene: TRBV6-5
j_gene: TRBJ2-7
CDR3nt: TGTGCCAGCACCGACGGGACAGGGTCCTACGAGCAGTACTTC
CDR3aa: CASTDGTGSYEQYF

d_gene: TRBD2
abundance: .
v_gene: TRBV2
j_gene: TRBJ2-5
CDR3nt: TGTGCCAGCACCGAGCGAACTAGCGGGGGCTCAGAGACCCAGTACTTC
CDR3aa: CASTERTSGGSETQYF